The rows below give T cell receptor beta chains drawn from one sample of a study of T cells in tumors after PD-1 blockade. This table comes from immunoSEQ multiplex PCR, and its TCRdb copy is limited to in-frame clones, with some not included. The sample lists roughly 49,000 clones, about 84% seen once, with roughly 4% in the top ten. Source: PBMCs, taken before anti-PD-1 treatment. The receptors originated from a human donor with basal cell carcinoma. CDR3s include the opening cysteine and the closing phenylalanine or tryptophan. The order of the fields is clone size, J gene, D gene, V gene, CDR3 DNA, CDR3 protein. The D gene is left open where the match is weak. Only some rows state a clone size, as once, few, many or a class for expanded clones.

abundance: .
j_gene: TRBJ2-3
d_gene: .
v_gene: TRBV5-1
CDR3nt: TGCGCCAGCAGCTTGGACGAGGGGGTCACAGATACGCAGTATTTT
CDR3aa: CASSLDEGVTDTQYF

abundance: .
j_gene: TRBJ1-6
d_gene: TRBD1
v_gene: TRBV28
CDR3nt: TGTGCCAGCAGCCCAGGGGGAAAAAGCTCCTATAATTCACCCCTCCACTTT
CDR3aa: CASSPGGKSSYNSPLHF

abundance: .
j_gene: TRBJ2-1
d_gene: .
v_gene: TRBV2
CDR3nt: TGTGCCAGCATTGGGCCAGCTAATTACAATGAGCAGTTCTTC
CDR3aa: CASIGPANYNEQFF

abundance: .
j_gene: TRBJ2-5
d_gene: TRBD2
v_gene: TRBV28
CDR3nt: TGTGCCAGCAGTAAGGCTAGCGGGTCACAAGAGACCCAGTACTTC
CDR3aa: CASSKASGSQETQYF

abundance: .
j_gene: TRBJ1-5
d_gene: TRBD1
v_gene: TRBV3-1/TRBV3-2
CDR3nt: TGTGCCAGCAGCCAAGACAGGGGGCAGCCCCAGCATTTT
CDR3aa: CASSQDRGQPQHF

abundance: .
j_gene: TRBJ2-7
d_gene: .
v_gene: TRBV3-1/TRBV3-2
CDR3nt: TGTGCCAGCAGCCAAGCACACAGCGAGCAGTACTTC
CDR3aa: CASSQAHSEQYF

abundance: .
j_gene: TRBJ2-3
d_gene: TRBD2
v_gene: TRBV5-6
CDR3nt: TGTGCCAGCAGCTTGAAGGTAGCGGGGGGGCTAGCAGATACGCAGTATTTT
CDR3aa: CASSLKVAGGLADTQYF

abundance: .
j_gene: TRBJ1-5
d_gene: .
v_gene: TRBV6-5
CDR3nt: TGTGCCAGCAGTTACTCGATGGGCAACAATCAGCCCCAGCATTTT
CDR3aa: CASSYSMGNNQPQHF

abundance: once
j_gene: TRBJ1-2
d_gene: .
v_gene: TRBV5-6
CDR3nt: TGTGCCAGCAGCTTGGCAGGACTCTTGGGACATGGCTACACCTTC
CDR3aa: CASSLAGLLGHGYTF

abundance: .
j_gene: TRBJ2-7
d_gene: TRBD2
v_gene: TRBV2
CDR3nt: TGTGCCAGCAGACAAGGCCTAGCGGGGGAGTACGAGCAGTACTTC
CDR3aa: CASRQGLAGEYEQYF